The sequence of this T cell receptor (beta chain) was determined in a study of vaccination and CD4 T cells after COVID-19. Study information: Spike peptides, overlapping and drawn from SARS-CoV-2, HCoV-NL63, HCoV-OC43 and HCoV-229E, were used to stimulate cells. Study findings and constraints: The rise in median SARS-CoV-2-reactive clonotypes, from around 19 to 38, was not significant.

Cultured CD4+ T-cell DNA underwent Oncomine TCR Beta short-read sequencing. Genomic DNA extraction was carried out from cultured CD4+ T cells. TCRdb re-called the PCR reads with MiXCR, one entry per CDR3 protein. The sample carries 9,000 to 13,000 distinct CDR3 sequences, 32% recorded once. With respect to this clonotype: What it binds is unknown.

Treatment defined: roughly 10-day PBMC culture with coronavirus spike peptide pools or control peptides (ViraFEST assay). Samples of CD4+ T cells were obtained from the unexposed donor before the COVID-19 pandemic (2011-2018). The sequence derives from a human donor in good health. The sequenced sample was CD4+ T cells from blood, cultured in vitro.

The CDR3 nucleotides read TGCAGCGCCCGAGTCGGTTCTGATACGCAGTATTTT. This sequence encodes CSARVGSDTQYF. The chain couples TRBV29-1 to TRBJ2-3, with D hard to call. The CDR3 runs 12 residues. V was pared by 7 bases and J by 6 bases, with 14 bases between. Germline-derived CDR1 and CDR2 are SQVTM and ANQGSEA.